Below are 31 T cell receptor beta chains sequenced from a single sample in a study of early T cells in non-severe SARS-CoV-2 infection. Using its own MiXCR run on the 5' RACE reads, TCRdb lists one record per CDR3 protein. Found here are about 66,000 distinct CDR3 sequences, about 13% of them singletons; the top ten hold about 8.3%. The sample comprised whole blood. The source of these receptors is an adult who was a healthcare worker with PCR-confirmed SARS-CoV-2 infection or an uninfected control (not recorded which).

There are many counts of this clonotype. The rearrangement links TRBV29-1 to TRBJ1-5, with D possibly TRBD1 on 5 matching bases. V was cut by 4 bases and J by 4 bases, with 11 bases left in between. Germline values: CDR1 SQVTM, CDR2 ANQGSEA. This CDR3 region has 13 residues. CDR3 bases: TGCAGCGTTGCTGGGGGGACGAATCAGCCCCAGCATTTT. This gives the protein CSVAGGTNQPQHF.

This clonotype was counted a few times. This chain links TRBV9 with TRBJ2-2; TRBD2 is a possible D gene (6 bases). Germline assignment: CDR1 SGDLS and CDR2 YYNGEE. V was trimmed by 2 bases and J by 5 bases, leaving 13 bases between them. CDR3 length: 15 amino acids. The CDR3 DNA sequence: TGTGCCAGCAGCGTCGCTAGCGCGCAAACCGGGGAGCTGTTTTTT. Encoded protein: CASSVASAQTGELFF.

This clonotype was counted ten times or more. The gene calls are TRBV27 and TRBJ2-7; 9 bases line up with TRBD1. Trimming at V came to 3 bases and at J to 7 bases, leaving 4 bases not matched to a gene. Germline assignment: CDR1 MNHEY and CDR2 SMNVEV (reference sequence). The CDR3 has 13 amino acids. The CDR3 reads CASSFPGTGEQYF. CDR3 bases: TGTGCCAGCAGTTTCCCCGGGACAGGGGAGCAGTACTTC.

The CDR3 DNA is TGTGCCAGCAGCTTCCCGGGACAGGGGAACTATGGCTACACCTTC. This translates into CASSFPGQGNYGYTF. The chain couples TRBV11-2 to TRBJ1-2; TRBD1 matches at 10 bases. V lost 3 bases and J lost 2; bases outside the gene matches: 3. Germline V gene sequence: CDR1 SGHAT, CDR2 FQNNGV. The CDR3 runs 15 residues.

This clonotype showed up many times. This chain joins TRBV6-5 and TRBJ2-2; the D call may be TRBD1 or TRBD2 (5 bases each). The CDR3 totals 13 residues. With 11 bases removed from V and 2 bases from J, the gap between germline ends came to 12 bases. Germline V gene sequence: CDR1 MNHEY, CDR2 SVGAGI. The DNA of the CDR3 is TGTGCCGTAAGGGGACCAAACACCGGGGAGCTGTTTTTT. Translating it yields CAVRGPNTGELFF.

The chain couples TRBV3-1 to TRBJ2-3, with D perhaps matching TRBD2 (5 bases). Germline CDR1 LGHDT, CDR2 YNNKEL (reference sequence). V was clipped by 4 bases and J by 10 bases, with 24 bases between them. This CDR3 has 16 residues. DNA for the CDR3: TGTGCCAGCAGCCGAGGTGGAGGATCTAGCACATTGCCGCAGTATTTT. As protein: CASSRGGGSSTLPQYF.

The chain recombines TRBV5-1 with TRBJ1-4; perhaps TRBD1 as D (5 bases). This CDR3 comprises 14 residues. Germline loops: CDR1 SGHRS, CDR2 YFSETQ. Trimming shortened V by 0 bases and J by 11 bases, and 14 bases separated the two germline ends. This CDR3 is CASSLVPGSGKLFF. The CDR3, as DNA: TGCGCCAGCAGCTTGGTTCCAGGGTCGGGGAAACTGTTTTTT.

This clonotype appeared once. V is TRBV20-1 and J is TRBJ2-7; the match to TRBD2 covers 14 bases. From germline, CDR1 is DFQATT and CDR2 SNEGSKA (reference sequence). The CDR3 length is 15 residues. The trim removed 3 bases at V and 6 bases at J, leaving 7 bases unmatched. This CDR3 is CSASGRLAGGVEQYF. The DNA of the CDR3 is TGCAGTGCTAGTGGGCGACTAGCGGGAGGGGTCGAGCAGTACTTC.

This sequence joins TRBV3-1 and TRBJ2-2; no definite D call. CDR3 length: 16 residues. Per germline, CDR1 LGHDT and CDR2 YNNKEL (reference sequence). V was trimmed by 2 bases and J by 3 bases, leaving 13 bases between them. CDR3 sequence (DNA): TGTGCCAGCAGCCAATCCCACCCTGGGGACACCGGGGAGCTGTTTTTT. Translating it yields CASSQSHPGDTGELFF.

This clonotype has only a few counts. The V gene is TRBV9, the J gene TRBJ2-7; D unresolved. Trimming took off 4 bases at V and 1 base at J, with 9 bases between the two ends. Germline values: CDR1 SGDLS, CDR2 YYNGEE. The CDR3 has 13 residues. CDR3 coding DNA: TGTGCCAGCAGCCCCGAAAGATCCTACGAGCAGTACTTC. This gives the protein CASSPERSYEQYF.

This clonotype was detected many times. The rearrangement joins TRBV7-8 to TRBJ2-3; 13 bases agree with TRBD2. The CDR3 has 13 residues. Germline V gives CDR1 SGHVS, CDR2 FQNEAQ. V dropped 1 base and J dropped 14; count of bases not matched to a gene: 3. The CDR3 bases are TGTGCCAGCAGCTTAGGACTAGCGGGAGGATGGTATTTT. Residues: CASSLGLAGGWYF.

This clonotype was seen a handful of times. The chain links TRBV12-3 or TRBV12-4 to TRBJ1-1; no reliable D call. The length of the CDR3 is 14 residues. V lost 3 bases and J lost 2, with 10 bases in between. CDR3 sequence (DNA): TGTGCCAGCAGTTTCGGCAGATTAAACACTGAAGCTTTCTTT. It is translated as CASSFGRLNTEAFF.

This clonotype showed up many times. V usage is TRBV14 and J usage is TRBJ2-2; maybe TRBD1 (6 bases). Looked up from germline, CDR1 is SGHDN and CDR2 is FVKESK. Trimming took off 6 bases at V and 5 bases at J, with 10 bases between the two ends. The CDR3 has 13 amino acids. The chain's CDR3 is CASSPQGTGELFF. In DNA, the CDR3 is TGTGCCAGCAGTCCACAGGGAACCGGGGAGCTGTTTTTT.

The CDR3 loop is CATSAPGRRQAKNIQYF. The CDR3 region has the DNA TGTGCCACCAGTGCCCCCGGACGGAGGCAAGCCAAAAACATTCAGTACTTC. V usage is TRBV24-1 and J usage is TRBJ2-4, with D possibly being TRBD2 (5 bases). Germline V gene sequence: CDR1 KGHDR, CDR2 SFDVKD. V was pared by 5 bases and J by 0 bases, with 16 bases between. This CDR3 has 17 residues.

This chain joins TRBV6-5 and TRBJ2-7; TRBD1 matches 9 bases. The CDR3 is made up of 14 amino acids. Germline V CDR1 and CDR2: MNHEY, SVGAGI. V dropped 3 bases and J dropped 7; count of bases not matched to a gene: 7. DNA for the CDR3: TGTGCCAGCAGTTATTCCAGACAGGGGGGGGAGCAGTACTTC. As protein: CASSYSRQGGEQYF.

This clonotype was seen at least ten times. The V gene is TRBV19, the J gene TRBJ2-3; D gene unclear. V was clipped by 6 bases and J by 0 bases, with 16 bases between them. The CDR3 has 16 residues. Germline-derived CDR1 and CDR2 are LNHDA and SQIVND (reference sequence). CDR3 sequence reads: CASSLEEAPSTDTQYF. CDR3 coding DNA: TGTGCCAGTAGCCTAGAGGAAGCTCCTAGCACAGATACGCAGTATTTT. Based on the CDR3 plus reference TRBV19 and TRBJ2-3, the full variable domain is DGGITQSPKYLFRKEGQNVTLSCEQNLNHDAMYWYRQDPGQGLRLIYYSQIVNDFQKGDIAEGYSVSREKKESFPLTVTSAQKNPTAFYLCASSLEEAPSTDTQYFGPGTRLTVL.

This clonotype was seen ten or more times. CDR3 protein: CASSLELRETQYF. Here the CDR3 DNA reads TGTGCCAGCAGCTTAGAATTAAGAGAGACGCAGTATTTT. This chain links TRBV7-9 with TRBJ2-3; D is undetermined. The CDR3 runs 13 residues. Looked up from germline, CDR1 is SEHNR and CDR2 is FQNEAQ (reference sequence). Trimming removed 1 base at V and 9 bases at J, with 11 bases between.

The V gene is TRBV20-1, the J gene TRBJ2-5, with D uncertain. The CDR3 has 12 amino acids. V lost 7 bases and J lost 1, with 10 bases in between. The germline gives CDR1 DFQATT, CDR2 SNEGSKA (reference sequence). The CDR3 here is CSVADGQETQYF. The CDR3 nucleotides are TGCAGTGTCGCGGACGGCCAAGAGACCCAGTACTTC.

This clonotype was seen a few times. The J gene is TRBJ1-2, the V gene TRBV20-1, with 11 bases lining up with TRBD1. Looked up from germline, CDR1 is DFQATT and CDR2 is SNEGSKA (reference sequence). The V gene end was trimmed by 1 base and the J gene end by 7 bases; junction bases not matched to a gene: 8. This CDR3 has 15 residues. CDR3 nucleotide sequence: TGCAGTGCTAGAGGGGACAGGGGGAATAGGGTTGGCTACACCTTC. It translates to CSARGDRGNRVGYTF.

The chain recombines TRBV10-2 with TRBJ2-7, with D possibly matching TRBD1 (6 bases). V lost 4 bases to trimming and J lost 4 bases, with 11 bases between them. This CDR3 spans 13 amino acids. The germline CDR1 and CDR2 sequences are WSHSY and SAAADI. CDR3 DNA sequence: TGCGCCAGCAGTGGGACAGCCATATACGAGCAGTACTTC. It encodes CASSGTAIYEQYF.

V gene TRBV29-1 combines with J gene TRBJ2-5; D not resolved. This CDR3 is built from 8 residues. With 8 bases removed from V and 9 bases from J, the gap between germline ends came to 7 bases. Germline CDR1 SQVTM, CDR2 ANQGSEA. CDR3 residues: CSTDPQYF. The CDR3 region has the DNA TGCAGCACTGATCCCCAGTACTTC.

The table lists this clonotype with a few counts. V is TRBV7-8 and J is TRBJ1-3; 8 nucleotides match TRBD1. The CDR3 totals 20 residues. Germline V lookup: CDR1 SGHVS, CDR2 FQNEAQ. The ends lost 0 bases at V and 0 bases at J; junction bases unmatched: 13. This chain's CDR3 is CASSLAGRGLAPSSGNTIYF. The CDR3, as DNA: TGTGCCAGCAGCTTAGCGGGCAGGGGGCTAGCGCCGAGCTCTGGAAACACCATATATTTT. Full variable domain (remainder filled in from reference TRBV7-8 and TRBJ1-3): GAGVSQSPRYKVAKRGQDVALRCDPISGHVSLFWYQQALGQGPEFLTYFQNEAQLDKSGLPSDRFFAERPEGSVSTLKIQRTQQEDSAVYLCASSLAGRGLAPSSGNTIYFGEGSWLTVV.

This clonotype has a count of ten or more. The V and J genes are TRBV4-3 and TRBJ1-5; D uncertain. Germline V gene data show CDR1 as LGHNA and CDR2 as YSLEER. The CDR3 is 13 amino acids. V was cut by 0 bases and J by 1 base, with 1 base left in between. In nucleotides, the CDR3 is TGCGCCAGCAGCCAAGAGAGCAATCAGCCCCAGCATTTT. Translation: CASSQESNQPQHF.

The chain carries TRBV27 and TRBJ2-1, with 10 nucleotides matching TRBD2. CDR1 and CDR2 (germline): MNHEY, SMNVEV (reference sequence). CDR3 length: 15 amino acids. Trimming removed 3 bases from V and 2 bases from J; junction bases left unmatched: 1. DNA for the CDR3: TGTGCCAGCAGTTTCCTAGCGGGAGCCTACAATGAGCAGTTCTTC. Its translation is CASSFLAGAYNEQFF.

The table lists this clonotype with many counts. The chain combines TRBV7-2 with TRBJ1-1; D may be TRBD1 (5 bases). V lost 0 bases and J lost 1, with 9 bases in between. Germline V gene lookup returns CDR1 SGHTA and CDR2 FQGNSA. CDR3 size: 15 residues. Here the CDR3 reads CASSLAGPSNTEAFF. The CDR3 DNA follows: TGTGCCAGCAGCTTAGCGGGACCCTCGAACACTGAAGCTTTCTTT. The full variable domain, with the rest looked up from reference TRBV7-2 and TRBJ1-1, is GAGVSQSPSNKVTEKGKDVELRCDPISGHTALYWYRQSLGQGLEFLIYFQGNSAPDKSGLPSDRFSAERTGGSVSTLTIQRTQQEDSAVYLCASSLAGPSNTEAFFGQGTRLTVV.

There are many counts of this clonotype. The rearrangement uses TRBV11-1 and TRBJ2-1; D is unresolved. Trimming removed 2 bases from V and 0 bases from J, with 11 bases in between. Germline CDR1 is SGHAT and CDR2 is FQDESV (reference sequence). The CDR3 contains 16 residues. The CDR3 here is CASSLRWGSSYNEQFF. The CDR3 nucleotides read TGTGCCAGCAGCTTAAGATGGGGAAGCTCCTACAATGAGCAGTTCTTC.

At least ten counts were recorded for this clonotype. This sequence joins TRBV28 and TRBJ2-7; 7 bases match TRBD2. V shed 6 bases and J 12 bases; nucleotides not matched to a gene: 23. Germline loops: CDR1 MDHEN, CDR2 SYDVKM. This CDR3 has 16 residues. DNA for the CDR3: TGTGCCAGCAGCCCCCAGGTCGCAGGGAGGGGAAGGCTTGTGTACTTC. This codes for CASSPQVAGRGRLVYF.

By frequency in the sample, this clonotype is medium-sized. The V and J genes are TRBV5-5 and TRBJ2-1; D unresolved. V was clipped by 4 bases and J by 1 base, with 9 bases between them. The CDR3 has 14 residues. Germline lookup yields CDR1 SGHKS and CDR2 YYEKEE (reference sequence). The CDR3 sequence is CASSDEWSYNEQFF. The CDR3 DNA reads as TGTGCCAGCAGCGATGAGTGGTCCTACAATGAGCAGTTCTTC.

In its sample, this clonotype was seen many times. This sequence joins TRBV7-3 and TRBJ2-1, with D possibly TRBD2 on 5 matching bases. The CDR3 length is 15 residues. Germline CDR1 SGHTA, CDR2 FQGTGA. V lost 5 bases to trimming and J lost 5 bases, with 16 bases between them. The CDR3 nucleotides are TGTGCCAGCAGCCCCCTGAGCGGATCTGACAATGAGCAGTTCTTC. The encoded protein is CASSPLSGSDNEQFF. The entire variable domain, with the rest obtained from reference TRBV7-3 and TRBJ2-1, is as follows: GAGVSQTPSNKVTEKGKYVELRCDPISGHTALYWYRQSLGQGPEFLIYFQGTGAADDSGLPNDRFFAVRPEGSVSTLKIQRTERGDSAVYLCASSPLSGSDNEQFFGPGTRLTVL.

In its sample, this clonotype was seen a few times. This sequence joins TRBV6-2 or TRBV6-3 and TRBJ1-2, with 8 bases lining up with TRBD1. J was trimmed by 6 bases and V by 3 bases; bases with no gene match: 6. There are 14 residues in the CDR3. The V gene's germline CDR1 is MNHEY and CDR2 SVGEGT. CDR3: CASSYPRTGNGYTF. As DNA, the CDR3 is TGTGCCAGCAGTTATCCCCGGACAGGGAATGGCTACACCTTC.

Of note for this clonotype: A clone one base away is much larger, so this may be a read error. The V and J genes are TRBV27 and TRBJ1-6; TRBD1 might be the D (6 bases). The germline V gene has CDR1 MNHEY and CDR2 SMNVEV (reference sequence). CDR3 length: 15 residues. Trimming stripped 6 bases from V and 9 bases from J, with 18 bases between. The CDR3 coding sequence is TGTGCCAGCAGCCAAAACAGGGTTACAAGTTCACCCCTCCACTTT. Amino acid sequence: CASSQNRVTSSPLHF.